These 24 T cell receptor beta chains were sequenced from one sample in a study of shared clonotypes between healthy human individuals. Using immunoSEQ multiplex PCR, the repertoire was profiled, and TCRdb retains in-frame clones only, with some absent. The table records some 650,000 clones, more than 95% of them present only once. The sequenced sample consisted of naive CD4+ T cells sorted from blood. Subset specified: CD45RA+ positively selected. Receptors originate from a young woman in good health.

J is TRBJ2-7 and V is TRBV15, with 13 bases fitting TRBD2. V shed 2 bases, J shed 6 bases, and the junction held 4 bases outside the gene matches. Germline V lookup: CDR1 LNHNV, CDR2 YYDKDF (reference sequence). The CDR3 has 15 residues. In nucleotides, the CDR3 is TGTGCCACCAGCAGAAGCTGGACTAGCGGGGGCGAGCAGTACTTC. Protein product: CATSRSWTSGGEQYF.

This chain connects TRBV28 to TRBJ2-6; D not certain. The CDR3 is 13 amino acids. CDR1 is MDHEN and CDR2 is SYDVKM in the germline V gene. V was pared by 2 bases and J by 10 bases, with 9 bases between. The CDR3 protein is CASSLGLKNVLTF. In DNA form, the CDR3 reads TGTGCCAGCAGTTTAGGCCTGAAAAACGTCCTGACTTTC.

This chain joins TRBV7-8 and TRBJ2-2, with D perhaps matching TRBD1 (5 bases). Trimming stripped 6 bases from V and 0 bases from J, with 14 bases between. The length of the CDR3 is 16 residues. Germline values: CDR1 SGHVS, CDR2 FQNEAQ. The CDR3 nucleotides are TGTGCCAGCAGACCTAAGACAGTTTCGAACACCGGGGAGCTGTTTTTT. Protein sequence: CASRPKTVSNTGELFF. Based on the CDR3 plus reference TRBV7-8 and TRBJ2-2, the full variable domain is GAGVSQSPRYKVAKRGQDVALRCDPISGHVSLFWYQQALGQGPEFLTYFQNEAQLDKSGLPSDRFFAERPEGSVSTLKIQRTQQEDSAVYLCASRPKTVSNTGELFFGEGSRLTVL.

The gene calls are TRBV5-1 and TRBJ2-7, with 10 positions matching TRBD1. Germline V gene sequence: CDR1 SGHRS, CDR2 YFSETQ. The CDR3 covers 13 residues. The V segment lost 4 bases and the J segment 5 bases; nucleotides outside the gene matches: 3. CDR3 DNA: TGCGCCAGCAGCCTCGGACAGGGGGACGAGCAGTACTTC. Translating it yields CASSLGQGDEQYF.

This clone has only one observation. The V call is TRBV6-5, the J call TRBJ1-1; 7 bases are a match to TRBD1. The CDR3 covers 14 residues. CDR1 MNHEY and CDR2 SVGAGI come from the germline V gene. With V trimmed by 0 bases and J by 11 bases, 9 bases remained unmatched. CDR3 DNA: TGTGCCAGCAGTTACTCGAGTTTTTCCAGGGGGGCTTTCTTT. It yields the protein CASSYSSFSRGAFF.

The chain joins TRBV2 to TRBJ1-5; D is possibly TRBD1 (5 bases). Germline assignment: CDR1 SNHLY and CDR2 FYNNEI. V lost 8 bases to trimming and J lost 2 bases, with 19 bases between them. The CDR3 consists of 16 residues. The CDR3 reads CASGGSGGIGNQPQHF. CDR3 coding DNA: TGTGCCAGCGGGGGTTCCGGCGGAATCGGCAATCAGCCCCAGCATTTT.

Concerning this clone itself: The sample has other DNA sequences that encode this CDR3 too. CDR3 protein: CASSPGANTEAFF. The DNA of the CDR3 is TGTGCCAGCTCACCAGGGGCGAACACTGAAGCTTTCTTT. The chain has TRBV18 and TRBJ1-1; perhaps TRBD1 as D (5 bases). CDR1 and CDR2 from the germline V gene are KGHSH and LQKENI. The CDR3 extends over 13 amino acids. V lost 2 bases to trimming and J lost 1 base, with 5 bases between them.

The J gene is TRBJ1-2, the V gene TRBV6-1; D call uncertain. Between the trimmed V and J ends, which lost 4 bases and 5 bases, there was a span of 5 bases. The CDR3 consists of 11 residues. Germline V CDR1 and CDR2: MNHNS, SASEGT. The CDR3 is CASSGVYGYTF. CDR3 nucleotide sequence: TGTGCCAGCAGTGGAGTTTATGGCTACACCTTC.

The chain has TRBV18 and TRBJ2-3, with TRBD1 matching 7 bases. Germline values: CDR1 KGHSH, CDR2 LQKENI. The CDR3 spans 18 residues. V shed 3 bases and J 3 bases; nucleotides not matched to a gene: 15. The CDR3 here is CASSPFSTGEFGTDTQYF. The CDR3 nucleotides are TGTGCCAGCTCACCCTTCTCTACAGGGGAGTTTGGAACAGATACGCAGTATTTT.

The chain combines TRBV6-4 with TRBJ2-1; no definite D call. CDR1 is MRHNA and CDR2 is SNTAGT in the germline V gene. Trimming removed 2 bases from V and 8 bases from J, with 10 bases in between. The CDR3 is 13 amino acids. CDR3 protein: CASSDRGRDEQFF. CDR3 in DNA: TGTGCCAGCAGTGACCGTGGTAGGGATGAGCAGTTCTTC.

The chain is built from TRBV27 and TRBJ2-7; unclear D gene. CDR1 is MNHEY and CDR2 is SMNVEV in the germline V gene (reference sequence). V lost 4 bases, J lost 3 bases, and 22 bases lay in between. CDR3 length: 17 residues. The CDR3 spells CASSWALSDATVYEQYF. The CDR3 nucleotides read TGTGCCAGCAGTTGGGCCCTATCGGACGCAACGGTCTACGAGCAGTACTTC.

CDR3 DNA sequence: TGTGCCAGTAGGGGGGGGCCGTTCACTAGCGGGAGGCACAACACCGGGGAGCTGTTTTTT. It yields the protein CASRGGPFTSGRHNTGELFF. The chain links TRBV19 to TRBJ2-2, with TRBD2 identical over 12 bases. Per germline, CDR1 LNHDA and CDR2 SQIVND (reference sequence). V lost 6 bases, J lost 2 bases, and 16 bases stayed unmatched. The CDR3 extends over 20 amino acids. Full variable domain (outside the CDR3, taken from reference TRBV19 and TRBJ2-2): DGGITQSPKYLFRKEGQNVTLSCEQNLNHDAMYWYRQDPGQGLRLIYYSQIVNDFQKGDIAEGYSVSREKKESFPLTVTSAQKNPTAFYLCASRGGPFTSGRHNTGELFFGEGSRLTVL.

The J gene is TRBJ1-1, the V gene TRBV4-1, with D perhaps TRBD1 (5 bases). The CDR3 runs 18 residues. V lost 4 bases to trimming and J lost 0 bases, with 21 bases between them. The V gene's germline CDR1 is MGHRA and CDR2 YSYEKL. CDR3 coding DNA: TGCGCCAGCAGCCGGGGCCCGTTCGGCCTATTCATGAACACTGAAGCTTTCTTT. It translates to CASSRGPFGLFMNTEAFF.

The DNA of the CDR3 is TGTGCCAGCTCACCAGCCTCAGGGGACCCCAGGGAAAACACCATATATTTT. Residues: CASSPASGDPRENTIYF. The rearrangement links TRBV18 to TRBJ1-3, with D possibly TRBD1 on 6 matching bases. With 2 bases removed from V and 6 bases from J, the gap between germline ends came to 20 bases. Germline loops: CDR1 KGHSH, CDR2 LQKENI. This CDR3 is built from 17 residues.

This chain connects TRBV6-5 to TRBJ2-7; 8 bases line up with TRBD1. The germline V gene encodes CDR1 MNHEY and CDR2 SVGAGI. V shed 4 bases and J 2 bases; nucleotides not matched to a gene: 7. The CDR3 loop spans 15 amino acids. The CDR3 DNA reads TGTGCCAGCAGTTCCGGGGGACAGGCAGCCTACGAGCAGTACTTC. Amino acids: CASSSGGQAAYEQYF.

This clone was recorded only once. The chain links TRBV9 to TRBJ2-1; 9 positions agree with TRBD1. This CDR3 region has 14 residues. J was trimmed by 8 bases and V by 3 bases; bases with no gene match: 6. The germline V gene has CDR1 SGDLS and CDR2 YYNGEE. CDR3 sequence reads: CASSGQGGKYEQFF. The DNA for the CDR3 is TGTGCCAGCAGCGGACAGGGGGGGAAATATGAGCAGTTCTTC.

This clone was seen only once. The chain couples TRBV28 to TRBJ2-2; possible D gene TRBD1, 6 bases. Germline V CDR1 and CDR2: MDHEN, SYDVKM. This CDR3 has 15 residues. V lost 7 bases to trimming and J lost 2 bases, with 14 bases between them. CDR3: CASTDDRRNTGELFF. The CDR3 nucleotides read TGTGCCAGCACCGACGACAGGAGAAACACCGGGGAGCTGTTTTTT.

The CDR3 bases are TGTGCCAGCTCACCCGACCGAACCGGGACAGGGGGCCCCTATGGCTACACCTTC. Residues: CASSPDRTGTGGPYGYTF. The J gene is TRBJ1-2, the V gene TRBV18; 12 bases are a match to TRBD1. The CDR3 length is 18 residues. Trimming at V came to 3 bases and at J to 4 bases, leaving 12 bases not matched to a gene. Germline V gives CDR1 KGHSH, CDR2 LQKENI.

The count of this clone is one. The chain is built from TRBV19 and TRBJ2-5; no firm D call. The J call is doubtful: the DNA matches TRBJ2-7 better. This CDR3 has 14 amino acids. Germline CDR1 and CDR2: LNHDA and SQIVND (reference sequence). Here the CDR3 reads CASSIGSSSYEQYF. CDR3 bases: TGTGCCAGTAGTATAGGTTCAAGCTCCTACGAGCAGTACTTC.

This chain connects TRBV6-5 to TRBJ2-7; 7 bases are a match to TRBD1. Germline V lookup: CDR1 MNHEY, CDR2 SVGAGI. The CDR3 covers 14 residues. J gave up 6 bases and V 2 bases, and 7 bases lay outside the gene matches. CDR3 sequence: CASSYDRVVGEQYF. CDR3 nucleotide sequence: TGTGCCAGCAGTTACGACAGGGTCGTCGGCGAGCAGTACTTC.

This chain connects TRBV28 to TRBJ2-2; D uncertain. Germline assignment: CDR1 MDHEN and CDR2 SYDVKM. The length of the CDR3 is 15 residues. Trimming left V 2 bases short and J 3 bases short, with 10 bases between. The CDR3 sequence is CASSLVRLDTGELFF. CDR3 nucleotide sequence: TGTGCCAGCAGTTTAGTTAGGCTGGACACCGGGGAGCTGTTTTTT. Together with reference TRBV28 and TRBJ2-2, the CDR3 gives the full variable domain: DVKVTQSSRYLVKRTGEKVFLECVQDMDHENMFWYRQDPGLGLRLIYFSYDVKMKEKGDIPEGYSVSREKKERFSLILESASTNQTSMYLCASSLVRLDTGELFFGEGSRLTVL.

The gene calls are TRBV6-5 and TRBJ2-1, with 9 bases aligning to TRBD1. Germline V gene data show CDR1 as MNHEY and CDR2 as SVGAGI. CDR3 size: 15 residues. V shed 4 bases and J 6 bases; nucleotides not matched to a gene: 7. CDR3 region: CASSWDRETRNEQFF. DNA for the CDR3: TGTGCCAGCAGTTGGGACAGGGAGACGCGCAATGAGCAGTTCTTC.

A note on this clone: The sample contains more than one DNA sequence encoding this CDR3. J is TRBJ2-1 and V is TRBV5-1; D is unclear. This CDR3 region has 14 residues. Germline CDR1 is SGHRS and CDR2 is YFSETQ. Trimming pared 0 bases from V and 4 bases from J, leaving 8 bases between. The chain's CDR3 is CASSLGQSYNEQFF. In DNA form, the CDR3 reads TGCGCCAGCAGCTTGGGGCAGTCTTACAATGAGCAGTTCTTC.

This chain connects TRBV7-9 to TRBJ2-4; tentatively, D is TRBD1 (6 bases). This CDR3 is built from 12 residues. Trimming took off 7 bases at V and 5 bases at J, with 9 bases between the two ends. Germline values: CDR1 SEHNR, CDR2 FQNEAQ (reference sequence). CDR3 amino acids: CASTRTENIQYF. As DNA, the CDR3 is TGTGCCAGCACCCGGACAGAAAACATTCAGTACTTC.